This T cell receptor (beta chain) was profiled in a study of cytomegalovirus exposure and HLA in healthy donors. Points from the study as a whole: 87-base-pair reads could not separate some V segments, including TRBV6-2 and TRBV6-3. Reports indicate that TCR beta sequences accurately predicted the HLA-A and HLA-B alleles of most subjects. As confirmed in vitro, a few CMV-associated chains were specific for CMV antigens. In a later analysis, TCR beta V- and J-gene trimming showed a link to a missense DCLRE1C variant.

Deletions cut 0 bases from V and 0 bases from J, with 10 bases between. Germline CDR1 reads SNHLY; CDR2 reads FYNNEI. The CDR3 runs 16 residues. As concerns this clone: Its matching antigen is unknown.

Primers included in the PCR were 60 Vbeta and 13 Jbeta primers. Repertoires were generated with immunoSEQ multiplex PCR, while TCRdb's copy carries only in-frame clones and drops some. Among about 190,000 clones listed, approximately 11% were seen once. Input material: PBMCs. This TCR was recovered from a man aged 50-59 years in good health and CMV-seropositive. The chain is built from TRBV2 and TRBJ2-3; TRBD1 might be the D (5 bases). CDR3 sequence: CASSEALTASTDTQYF. CDR3 sequence (DNA): TGTGCCAGCAGTGAAGCGCTGACAGCTAGCACAGATACGCAGTATTTT.